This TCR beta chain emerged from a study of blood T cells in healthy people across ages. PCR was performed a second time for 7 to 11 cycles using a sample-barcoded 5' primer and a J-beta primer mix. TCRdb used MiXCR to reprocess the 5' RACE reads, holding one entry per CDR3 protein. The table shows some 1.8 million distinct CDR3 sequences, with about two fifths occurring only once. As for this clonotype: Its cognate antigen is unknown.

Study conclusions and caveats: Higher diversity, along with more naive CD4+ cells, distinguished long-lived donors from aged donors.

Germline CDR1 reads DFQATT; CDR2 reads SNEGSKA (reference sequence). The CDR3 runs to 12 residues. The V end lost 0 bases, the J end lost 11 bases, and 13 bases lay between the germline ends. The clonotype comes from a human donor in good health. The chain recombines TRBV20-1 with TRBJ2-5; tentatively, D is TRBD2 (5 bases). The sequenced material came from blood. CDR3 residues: CSARDIRWEQYF. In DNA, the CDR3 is TGCAGTGCTAGAGATATCCGTTGGGAGCAGTACTTC.